Listed below are T cell receptor beta chains from one sample, sequenced in a study of cytomegalovirus exposure and HLA in healthy donors. Produced via immunoSEQ multiplex PCR; TCRdb's table is partial and in-frame only. The sample has roughly 190,000 clones, around 80% seen once; the top ten hold around 1.7%. Sequenced sample: PBMCs. All receptors come from a woman younger than 30 in good health and CMV-seronegative. CDR3s include the opening cysteine and the closing phenylalanine or tryptophan. A D gene is named only where the DNA matches it firmly. Clone size, where shown, is once, few, many, or a class for clones that have expanded.

CDR3,DNA,J,size,V,D
CAWSPPYQPQHF,TGTGCCTGGTCCCCCCCGTATCAGCCCCAGCATTTT,TRBJ1-5,.,TRBV30,.
CASRTGQVDSGANVLTF,TGTGCCAGCAGGACTGGACAGGTCGACTCTGGGGCCAACGTCCTGACTTTC,TRBJ2-6,.,TRBV7-9,TRBD1
CSSTPHGGADGYTF,TGTTCCAGCACCCCTCATGGGGGGGCGGATGGCTACACCTTC,TRBJ1-2,once,TRBV7-9,.
CASSPQPTGTKNIQYF,TGTGCCAGCAGCCCGCAACCTACAGGGACCAAAAACATTCAGTACTTC,TRBJ2-4,.,TRBV7-2,.
CASLRRVQETQYF,TGTGCCAGCTTGCGGCGGGTCCAAGAGACCCAGTACTTC,TRBJ2-5,once,TRBV2,.
CASSFGWGRAAHEQYF,TGTGCCAGCAGCTTTGGATGGGGCCGGGCCGCCCACGAGCAGTACTTC,TRBJ2-7,.,TRBV7-2,.
CASGGTVSSGANVLTF,TGTGCCAGCGGAGGGACAGTTAGCTCTGGGGCCAACGTCCTGACTTTC,TRBJ2-6,few,TRBV2,.
CASRIFGQGGGGANVLTF,TGTGCCAGCAGAATTTTCGGACAGGGGGGTGGTGGGGCCAACGTCCTGACTTTC,TRBJ2-6,.,TRBV27,TRBD1
CASSGTGLNEKLFF,TGTGCCAGCTCCGGGACAGGCCTTAATGAAAAACTGTTTTTT,TRBJ1-4,.,TRBV28,TRBD1
CASSQDSHRVGNQPQHF,TGCGCCAGCAGCCAAGATAGCCACAGGGTGGGGAATCAGCCCCAGCATTTT,TRBJ1-5,.,TRBV4-3,.
CASSAWTGITNYGYTF,TGTGCCAGCAGCGCCTGGACAGGGATAACTAACTATGGCTACACCTTC,TRBJ1-2,few,TRBV5-5,TRBD1
CATSRGQGHEKLFF,TGTGCCACCAGCAGAGGGCAGGGCCATGAAAAACTGTTTTTT,TRBJ1-4,.,TRBV15,.
CASTLPGGGLFF,TGTGCCAGCACTCTACCGGGGGGGGGACTGTTTTTT,TRBJ1-4,.,TRBV28,.
CASSESGGNTEAFF,TGCGCCAGCAGTGAGTCGGGGGGGAACACTGAAGCTTTCTTT,TRBJ1-1,.,TRBV10-2,.
CASSLGQGKLFF,TGTGCCAGCAGTCTCGGACAGGGTAAACTGTTTTTT,TRBJ1-4,.,TRBV28,TRBD1
CASSQEPLGGGNTGELFF,TGCGCCAGCAGCCAAGAGCCATTGGGGGGTGGGAACACCGGGGAGCTGTTTTTT,TRBJ2-2,.,TRBV4-3,.
CASSQALGSLGATDTQYF,TGTGCCAGCAGCCAAGCTCTCGGCAGTCTGGGAGCGACAGATACGCAGTATTTT,TRBJ2-3,.,TRBV4-2,.
CASGRTSVYTDTQYF,TGTGCCAGCGGGAGGACTAGCGTTTACACAGATACGCAGTATTTT,TRBJ2-3,.,TRBV28,TRBD2
CAWSAGTGGPEQFF,TGTGCCTGGAGTGCCGGGACAGGGGGCCCTGAGCAGTTCTTC,TRBJ2-1,few,TRBV30,TRBD1
CASSPVGGTHEKLFF,TGTGCCAGCTCACCGGTGGGTGGGACTCACGAAAAACTGTTTTTT,TRBJ1-4,once,TRBV18,.
CASSLAIRELDTQYF,TGTGCCAGCAGCCTCGCTATTCGGGAGTTGGATACGCAGTATTTT,TRBJ2-3,.,TRBV14,.
CASSGPGLAGVDEQYF,TGTGCCAGCAGTGGCCCGGGACTAGCGGGAGTCGACGAGCAGTACTTC,TRBJ2-7,.,TRBV6-6,TRBD2
CASSQGRLAGGGVTGELFF,TGCGCCAGCAGCCAAGGAAGGCTAGCGGGAGGGGGGGTCACCGGGGAGCTGTTTTTT,TRBJ2-2,.,TRBV4-1,TRBD2
CACVQGSGSYNSPLHF,TGTGCGTGCGTACAGGGGTCTGGATCCTATAATTCACCCCTCCACTTT,TRBJ1-6,.,TRBV30,TRBD1
CASSRDREGGQPQHF,TGTGCCAGTAGCCGGGACAGGGAAGGAGGTCAGCCCCAGCATTTT,TRBJ1-5,.,TRBV19,TRBD1
CASSQSREGLRQYF,TGTGCCAGCAGCCAATCGCGGGAGGGCCTTAGGCAGTACTTC,TRBJ2-7,.,TRBV4-2,TRBD2
CASSWTGGVGETQYF,TGTGCCAGCAGTTGGACAGGGGGCGTAGGGGAGACCCAGTACTTC,TRBJ2-5,.,TRBV28,TRBD1
CASSLGSWGRLINEKLFF,TGTGCCAGCAGTTTGGGCTCCTGGGGCAGGCTAATTAATGAAAAACTGTTTTTT,TRBJ1-4,once,TRBV28,.
CASRSRTGGYGEQFF,TGTGCCAGCAGATCAAGGACAGGGGGTTACGGTGAGCAGTTCTTC,TRBJ2-1,.,TRBV7-2,TRBD1
CAWSVTRAQPQHF,TGTGCCTGGAGTGTAACCAGGGCGCAGCCCCAGCATTTT,TRBJ1-5,.,TRBV30,.
CAWSATFAGADTQYF,TGTGCCTGGAGTGCCACATTCGCAGGGGCAGATACGCAGTATTTT,TRBJ2-3,.,TRBV30,.
CASSYPDNHFTDTQYF,TGCGCCAGCAGCTATCCCGACAACCACTTCACAGATACGCAGTATTTT,TRBJ2-3,.,TRBV5-1,.
CASSLGSLTLGYTF,TGTGCCAGCAGCTTGGGTTCCCTAACCTTAGGCTACACCTTC,TRBJ1-2,.,TRBV5-6,.
CASTRRDRDIYGYTF,TGTGCCAGCACCCGCCGGGACAGGGACATCTATGGCTACACCTTC,TRBJ1-2,.,TRBV28,TRBD1
CASSQDGPRGSSSYNEQFF,TGCGCCAGCAGCCAAGATGGGCCCCGCGGGAGTTCGTCCTACAATGAGCAGTTCTTC,TRBJ2-1,few,TRBV4-1,TRBD2
CASSVAVGEGETQYF,TGTGCCAGCAGCGTAGCAGTGGGAGAGGGTGAGACCCAGTACTTC,TRBJ2-5,.,TRBV9,.
CASSQSVAGLAGGGRMDEQFF,TGCGCCAGCAGTCAATCTGTGGCGGGGCTAGCGGGAGGGGGGAGAATGGATGAGCAGTTCTTC,TRBJ2-1,.,TRBV23-1,TRBD2
CASSPRLAGGPNEQFF,TGTGCCAGCAGTCCAAGACTAGCGGGAGGGCCCAATGAGCAGTTCTTC,TRBJ2-1,.,TRBV27,TRBD2
CASSPPTGGTSYGYTF,TGTGCCAGCTCACCACCCACAGGGGGGACCTCCTATGGCTACACCTTC,TRBJ1-2,.,TRBV18,TRBD1
CASSVTAGGRTDEQYF,TGTGCCAGCAGCGTCACCGCTGGCGGGAGGACCGACGAGCAGTACTTC,TRBJ2-7,.,TRBV11-2,TRBD2
CASSDGTLGPGTEAFF,TGTGCCAGCAGTGACGGGACTCTTGGGCCTGGCACTGAAGCTTTCTTT,TRBJ1-1,.,TRBV27,.
CASSQEPYSGGETQYF,TGCGCCAGCAGCCAAGAGCCTTACTCTGGCGGAGAGACCCAGTACTTC,TRBJ2-5,.,TRBV4-1,.
CASSWSGTDTQYF,TGTGCCAGCAGCTGGTCAGGGACAGATACGCAGTATTTT,TRBJ2-3,.,TRBV11-3,.
CASSVDGTSGIRSYNEQFF,TGTGCCAGCAGCGTCGACGGGACTAGCGGGATTCGCTCCTACAATGAGCAGTTCTTC,TRBJ2-1,.,TRBV9,TRBD2
CASSRTSGFYNEQFF,TGCGCCAGCAGCCGGACTAGCGGGTTCTACAATGAGCAGTTCTTC,TRBJ2-1,.,TRBV4-3,TRBD2
CASSLYADQETQYF,TGTGCCAGCAGCTTGTACGCGGACCAAGAGACCCAGTACTTC,TRBJ2-5,.,TRBV5-8,.
CASSSYNEQFF,TGTGCCAGTAGTTCTTACAATGAGCAGTTCTTC,TRBJ2-1,.,TRBV19,.
CASSLGAGGEYEQYF,TGTGCCAGCAGCTTAGGTGCGGGAGGGGAGTACGAGCAGTACTTC,TRBJ2-7,.,TRBV7-6,TRBD2
CASSLTGNEQFF,TGTGCCAGCAGTTTGACAGGGAATGAGCAGTTCTTC,TRBJ2-1,.,TRBV28,TRBD1
CASSPYHGTGGNGYTF,TGTGCCAGCAGCCCCTATCATGGGACAGGGGGAAATGGCTACACCTTC,TRBJ1-2,.,TRBV5-5,TRBD1
CASSRLARPSYEQYF,TGCGCCAGCAGCCGACTAGCGCGGCCTTCCTACGAGCAGTACTTC,TRBJ2-7,.,TRBV5-1,TRBD2
CASTPRQAYRSFF,TGTGCCAGTACCCCGCGACAGGCCTACCGAAGTTTCTTT,TRBJ1-1,.,TRBV6-6,.
CATSVGGLAVYEQYF,TGTGCCACCAGCGTCGGTGGGCTAGCAGTCTACGAGCAGTACTTC,TRBJ2-7,.,TRBV15,.
CASSYRDRGPNEQFF,TGTGCCAGCAGTTACCGGGACAGGGGCCCCAATGAGCAGTTCTTC,TRBJ2-1,.,TRBV6-5,TRBD1
CASSLSGGSGNTIYF,TGTGCCAGCAGCTTGTCGGGGGGCTCTGGAAACACCATATATTTT,TRBJ1-3,.,TRBV5-4,.
CASSPQPGGAGNSPDTQYF,TGTGCCAGCAGCCCGCAACCTGGGGGGGCCGGGAACTCGCCGGATACGCAGTATTTT,TRBJ2-3,.,TRBV9,.
CASSFQAGGYNEQFF,TGTGCCAGCAGCTTCCAAGCGGGAGGCTACAATGAGCAGTTCTTC,TRBJ2-1,once,TRBV7-8,TRBD2
CASSSYMNNQPQHF,TGTGCCAGCAGTTCGTACATGAACAATCAGCCCCAGCATTTT,TRBJ1-5,.,TRBV6-5,.
CASSAGDSQDTQYF,TGTGCCAGCAGCGCGGGGGACAGTCAAGATACGCAGTATTTT,TRBJ2-3,.,TRBV9,.
CASSQGQNYGYTF,TGTGCCAGCAGCCAGGGACAGAACTATGGCTACACCTTC,TRBJ1-2,.,TRBV7-9,TRBD1